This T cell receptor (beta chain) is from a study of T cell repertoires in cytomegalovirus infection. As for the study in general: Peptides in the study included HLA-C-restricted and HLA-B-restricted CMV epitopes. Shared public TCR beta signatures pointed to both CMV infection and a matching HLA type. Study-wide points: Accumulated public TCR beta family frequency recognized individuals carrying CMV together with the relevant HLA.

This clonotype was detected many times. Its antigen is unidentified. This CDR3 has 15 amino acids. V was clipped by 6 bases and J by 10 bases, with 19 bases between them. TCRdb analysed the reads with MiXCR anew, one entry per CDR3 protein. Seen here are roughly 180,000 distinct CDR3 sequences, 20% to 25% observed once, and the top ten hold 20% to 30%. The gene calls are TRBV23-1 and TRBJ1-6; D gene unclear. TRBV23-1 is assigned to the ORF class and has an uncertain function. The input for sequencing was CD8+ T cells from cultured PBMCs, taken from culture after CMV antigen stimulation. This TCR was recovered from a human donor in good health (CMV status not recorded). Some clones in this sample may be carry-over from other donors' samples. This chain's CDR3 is CASSQKTPPRSPLHF. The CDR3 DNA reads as TGCGCCAGCAGCCAGAAGACACCCCCGAGATCACCCCTCCACTTT.